This TCR beta chain is from a study of technical replicates of blood from several donors. The germline gives CDR1 SGHNT, CDR2 YYREEE (reference sequence). The CDR3 contains 15 residues. The ends were cut back, 0 bases at V and 5 bases at J, with 14 bases in the middle. This clone came up a few times. This table comes from immunoSEQ multiplex PCR, and its TCRdb copy is limited to in-frame clones, with some not included. The table lists about 81,000 clones, under 97% of them singletons. This clonotype was obtained from a human donor in good health. Sequencing input: T cells isolated from PBMCs. The chain combines TRBV5-4 with TRBJ1-1; tentatively, D is TRBD1 (6 bases). Written as DNA, the CDR3 is TGTGCCAGCAGCTTGGATCAGGGGCTTGCTACTGAAGCTTTCTTT. The encoded protein is CASSLDQGLATEAFF.